These T cell receptor beta chains were read from a single sample in a study of human T cells and chemical hapten exposure. TCRdb reprocessed the reads via MiXCR and lists one record per CDR3 protein. This sample carries around 120,000 distinct CDR3 sequences, around 8.5% of them seen once, and the ten largest clones take 1.1% to 1.5%. Sequencing was carried out using whole blood. Receptors originate from a human donor in good health. Some clones in this sample may be carry-over from other donors' samples. Each CDR3 is given with its conserved first and last residue. The D gene is left open where the match is weak. Expanded clones are given a class, and other clones once, few, many or no size at all.

>.|few|TRBV9|TRBJ2-4
TGTGCCAGCAGCGTAGAGGAGAGCGCCATTCAGTACTTC
CASSVEESAIQYF
>.|many|TRBV9|TRBJ2-7
TGTGCCAGCAGCGTAGGAGCGGAGAGCTCCTACGAGCAGTACTTC
CASSVGAESSYEQYF
>.|many|TRBV12-3/TRBV12-4|TRBJ1-1
TGTGCCAGCAGTCTGGACACGGAGCTCCGCGGCACTGAAGCTTTCTTT
CASSLDTELRGTEAFF
>TRBD2|.|TRBV10-3|TRBJ2-1
TGTGCCATCAGTGAGGGACTAGCGGGTGAGCAGTTCTTC
CAISEGLAGEQFF
>.|.|TRBV11-2|TRBJ2-7
TGTGCCAGCAGCCACGAAGGGCGCTACGAGCAGTACTTC
CASSHEGRYEQYF
>.|few|TRBV6-5|TRBJ2-3
TGTGCCAGCAGTTATAAAGTGTTGAGGGACGCCGGCGACACAGATACGCAGTATTTT
CASSYKVLRDAGDTDTQYF
>.|many|TRBV5-1|TRBJ1-2
TGCGCCAGCAGCTTAAATGGGCCAGACAGGACCTCTAACTATGGCTACACCTTC
CASSLNGPDRTSNYGYTF
>TRBD1|many|TRBV20-1|TRBJ1-5
TGCAGTGCTAGGAACACAGGGGGTGGCAATCAGCCCCAGCATTTT
CSARNTGGGNQPQHF
>TRBD2|few|TRBV12-3/TRBV12-4|TRBJ2-3
TGTGCCAGCACAAGCGGGGCCACGGATACGCAGTATTTT
CASTSGATDTQYF
>TRBD2|few|TRBV12-3/TRBV12-4|TRBJ2-5
TGTGCCAGCAGACTAGCGGGGCCGCAACAAGAGACCCAGTACTTC
CASRLAGPQQETQYF
>TRBD1|many|TRBV14|TRBJ1-1
TGTGCCAGCAGCCAAGATCTATTGACAGGGGGCGCGAGGAACACTGAAGCTTTCTTT
CASSQDLLTGGARNTEAFF
>.|.|TRBV5-6|TRBJ2-2
TGTGCCAGCAGCTTACCCTCTTCCGGGGAGCTGTTTTTT
CASSLPSSGELFF
>TRBD1|many|TRBV5-4|TRBJ1-1
TGTGCCAGCAGCAGTGGCGACAGGGGGTACACTGAAGCTTTCTTT
CASSSGDRGYTEAFF
>TRBD1|few|TRBV5-1|TRBJ2-2
TGCGCCAGCGTACAGGGGCCGGCGAACACCGGGGAGCTGTTTTTT
CASVQGPANTGELFF
>.|once|TRBV4-3|TRBJ2-7
TGCGCCAGCAGCCAAGATATCGGGGGGCCCTACGAGCAGTACTTC
CASSQDIGGPYEQYF
>.|many|TRBV27|TRBJ2-5
TGTGCCAGCAGTTTAAGGGTCCGGGAGACCCAGTACTTC
CASSLRVRETQYF
>.|.|TRBV29-1|TRBJ1-4
TGCAGCGTTCAGGGACCAACTAATGAAAAACTGTTTTTT
CSVQGPTNEKLFF
>.|.|TRBV12-3/TRBV12-4|TRBJ2-7
TGTGCCAGCAGTTTAGGTTCCCAGGGGTTGGGCGAGCAGTACTTC
CASSLGSQGLGEQYF
>TRBD1|.|TRBV7-8|TRBJ1-2
TGTGCCAGCAGCTTCCTTGGACAGGGGGCCGGCTATGGCTACACCTTC
CASSFLGQGAGYGYTF
>TRBD2|few|TRBV7-6|TRBJ2-7
TGTGCCAGCAGCCTCCTTAGGGGCTTAGCGGGCCCCTACGAGCAGTACTTC
CASSLLRGLAGPYEQYF
>.|many|TRBV7-2|TRBJ2-1
TGTGCCAGCAGCTCCAGCCGCTTAAGCTCCTACAATGAGCAGTTCTTC
CASSSSRLSSYNEQFF
>TRBD1|.|TRBV9|TRBJ2-1
TGTGCCAGCAGCCCTACTCGGGCAGGGGGCAGCACCTTC
CASSPTRAGGSTF